The present entry profiles one TCR beta chain with its context. The antigen is unknown. The assay was immunoSEQ multiplex PCR, and TCRdb's table has in-frame clones only and misses some. The sample shows 100,000 to 150,000 clones, 80% to 90% of them seen only once. The sample belongs to a study of T cell responses to AZD1222 COVID-19 vaccine. Study conclusions and caveats: Sampled repertoires all dated from after the peak T cell response. Mostly white British, mostly female donors; authors suggested clonal diversity may be underestimated.

Source: peripheral blood, taken on day 0 of AZD1222 vaccination. The source is an adult in good health.

The CDR3 DNA is TGTGCCAGCAGTGTCTCCGGGTTCACTGAAGCTTTCTTT. It codes for CASSVSGFTEAFF. The V call is TRBV12-3 or TRBV12-4, the J call TRBJ1-1; D is unclear. The CDR3 extends over 13 amino acids. V lost 5 bases to trimming and J lost 4 bases, with 11 bases between them.